This T cell receptor beta chain was captured in a study of T cell repertoires in ileal Crohn's disease. Concerning this clone itself: Antigen unknown.

The CDR3 runs 14 residues. V was pared by 4 bases and J by 5 bases, with 14 bases between. CDR1 and CDR2 (germline): SGHRS, YFSETQ. Overall study findings and caveats: Compared with non-smokers, active smokers at surgery showed more clonal expansions. Endoscopic recurrence occurred in every patient whose clonality exceeded 26.8%. The median delay to postoperative endoscopy was approximately 6.9 months.

Produced via immunoSEQ multiplex PCR; TCRdb's table is partial and in-frame only. This table has about 62,000 clones, roughly 91% appearing once. As to time point: neoterminal ileum biopsy at postoperative endoscopy, about 6 months after surgery. The sequencing sample was made of ileal tissue. The origin of this receptor is an adult with Crohn's disease. This chain connects TRBV5-1 to TRBJ2-3, with D perhaps matching TRBD1 (6 bases). CDR3 coding DNA: TGCGCCAGCAGCCTCGGACAGCGCCAAGATACGCAGTATTTT. Amino acids: CASSLGQRQDTQYF.